Below, one T cell receptor (beta chain) is given with its context. The antigen it recognizes is unknown. No qualities accompany the bases; no much larger clone lies one base away. These data are taken from a study of spatial heterogeneity in lung cancer (dated by TCRdb to 2018 to 2020). Regarding the research as a whole: Beta-chain transcripts were consistently detected in greater numbers than alpha-chain transcripts, which likely reflected higher beta-chain transcript abundance. In the raw uncorrected reads, each unique combination of TCR and UMI appeared more than ten times on average. In non-small cell lung cancer, the study quantitatively compared TCR alpha and beta repertoires across several tumor regions, matched nontumor lung, and blood. Nonsynonymous mutation counts, determined by whole-exome sequencing of tumor tissue, were related to TCR repertoire features. Both alpha and beta chains were TCR-sequenced in hundreds of tumor regions, around 65 matched nontumor lung samples and more than 50 PBMC samples obtained at surgery. Results the study describes overall, beyond this receptor: Ubiquitous expanded tumor TCRs were found in blood more often at tumor resection than at routine follow-up. Additional single-cell paired TCR alpha and beta sequencing was considered necessary to confirm, at a functional level, the hypothesis that regional TCRs recognize regional mutations.

The library relied on 5' RACE. Data came from a NextSeq 500. The TCR library protocol attached a unique molecular identifier to each TCR cDNA molecule to allow correction of PCR and sequencing errors. The original methods were these. TCR identification, UMI-based error correction and CDR3 extraction were performed with Decombinator tools. TCRs above a frequency of 2 per 1,000, corresponding to the top 1% of the tumor frequency distribution, were defined as expanded. Rényi diversity was computed with the R vegan package after subsampling each repertoire 100 times to 5,000 TCRs. To build CDR3 similarity networks, amino acid triplet string-kernel similarity was used, and CDR3s were connected when their pairwise similarity was above 0.82. The public reads were reprocessed in TCRdb via fastp at Q25 and MiXCR, keeping in-frame beta chains. Each entry merges the rows of one CDR3 protein and shows their most common DNA and genes. The V and J calls were not made by the authors but by TCRdb's processing. The sample table lists about 85,000 distinct CDR3 sequences, under 25% of them with a count of one. The top ten hold around 5.9% of the sample.

According to the germline V gene, CDR1 reads SGHVS and CDR2 reads FQNEAQ. Trimming costs V 6 bases and J 2 bases, and their ends lie 14 bases apart. From the cysteine through the phenylalanine, the CDR3 covers 14 amino acids. The read is trimmed to its CDR3 DNA, 42 bases read in frame from base 1. The meaning of the sample's time point label: sample taken at primary tumor resection. Whole RNA extracted from tumor and nontumor lung tissue, or from cryopreserved PBMC samples, was used for TCR sequencing without cell sorting. The donors were 72 patients from the lung TRACERx cohort who had early-stage, untreated non-small cell lung cancer. Only patients with enough RNA available from two or more tumor regions were chosen for TCR sequencing.

This TCR derives from a male donor with early-stage non-small cell lung cancer. The rearranged chain carries TRBV7-8 and TRBJ2-7; the D gene identity is not certain. Material: PBMCs, obtained at surgery. The CDR3 in this case is CASRSGTAPYEQYF. The DNA sequence is given as TGTGCCAGCAGGTCCGGAACAGCCCCCTACGAGCAGTACTTC.